The 32 T cell receptor beta chains presented below share a single source sample, sequenced in a study of beta chain features in type 1 diabetes. Reverse transcribing all isolated RNA meant expressed TCRB transcripts were sequenced. Measured with immunoSEQ multiplex PCR; TCRdb has only the in-frame clones, and not every one. The sample contains around 330,000 clones, 11% of which appear only once. The specimen was naive CD4+ T cells from blood. The receptors come from a woman aged 25 to 45 in good health.

This clone turned up a few times. The chain recombines TRBV23-1 with TRBJ1-5; 7 bases fit TRBD1. TRBV23-1 is an ORF, and what it does is uncertain. J gave up 0 bases and V 3 bases, and 2 bases lay outside the gene matches. The CDR3 sequence is 15 residues long. In DNA, the CDR3 is TGCGCCAGCAGTCAGCCAGGGGGTAGCAATCAGCCCCAGCATTTT. It specifies CASSQPGGSNQPQHF.

The DNA for the CDR3 is TGTGCCAGCTCGCTCCTGGCGGTTTTACTCAATGAGCAGTTCTTC. Protein sequence: CASSLLAVLLNEQFF. The rearrangement uses TRBV18 and TRBJ2-1; D uncertain. Germline V gives CDR1 KGHSH, CDR2 LQKENI. This CDR3 region has 15 residues. V was shortened by 6 bases and J by 6 bases, with 18 bases between the two germline ends.

As DNA, the CDR3 is TGTGCCAGCAGCCCGGGACAGGTCGTGACCACTGAAGCTTTCTTT. Its protein is CASSPGQVVTTEAFF. V and J are TRBV5-5 and TRBJ1-1; 8 bases are a match to TRBD1. Germline assignment: CDR1 SGHKS and CDR2 YYEKEE (reference sequence). J lost 4 bases, V lost 4 bases, and 9 bases had no gene match. The CDR3 is 15 residues long.

The J gene is TRBJ2-5, the V gene TRBV18, with 8 positions matching TRBD2. V was clipped by 0 bases and J by 6 bases; unmatched bases: 9. Germline V gene data show CDR1 as KGHSH and CDR2 as LQKENI. This CDR3 comprises 16 residues. The CDR3 DNA reads TGTGCCAGCTCACCACCGTCAACGGGGGGGAGAAAGACCCAGTACTTC. Protein: CASSPPSTGGRKTQYF.

The chain recombines TRBV29-1 with TRBJ1-1, with no clear D. Trimming cost V 7 bases and J 3 bases, with 15 bases left between them. The germline V gene has CDR1 SQVTM and CDR2 ANQGSEA. The CDR3 is 13 residues long. The CDR3 DNA reads TGCAGCGCCGCGGGTTTCTTGGACACTGAAGCTTTCTTT. Its translation: CSAAGFLDTEAFF.

This clone was detected a few times. The V gene is TRBV7-2, the J gene TRBJ2-1, with 8 bases identical to TRBD2. Germline V lookup: CDR1 SGHTA, CDR2 FQGNSA. The J segment lost 5 bases and the V segment lost 1 base, leaving 4 bases of the junction unmatched. The CDR3 length is 15 residues. The CDR3 coding sequence is TGTGCCAGCAGCTTAGAAGCGGGAGCCGACAATGAGCAGTTCTTC. Its translation: CASSLEAGADNEQFF.

This clone was picked up a small number of times. The chain recombines TRBV7-9 with TRBJ2-5; TRBD2 is a possible D gene (6 bases). Deletions cut 4 bases from V and 4 bases from J, with 10 bases between. The CDR3 consists of 13 residues. Germline V gives CDR1 SEHNR, CDR2 FQNEAQ (reference sequence). CDR3 nucleotide sequence: TGTGCCAGCAGCTGGAGGGTACGAGAGACCCAGTACTTC. Translated, it gives CASSWRVRETQYF.

This clone came up a few times. The genes are TRBV5-6 and TRBJ1-1; 7 nucleotides align to TRBD1. V lost 5 bases, J lost 4 bases, and 2 bases stayed unmatched. CDR1 is SGHDT and CDR2 is YYEEEE in the germline V gene. CDR3 size: 12 residues. The CDR3 sequence is CASSWDSTEAFF. The CDR3 DNA reads as TGTGCCAGCAGTTGGGACAGCACTGAAGCTTTCTTT.

This clone was detected a few times. This chain links TRBV5-1 with TRBJ2-5, with D perhaps TRBD2 (5 bases). The V end was cut by 4 bases, the J end by 1 base, with 11 bases between. Germline-derived CDR1 and CDR2 are SGHRS and YFSETQ. This CDR3 has 14 amino acids. In nucleotides, the CDR3 is TGCGCCAGCAGCCGGAGCGGCACCCAAGAGACCCAGTACTTC. Its translation is CASSRSGTQETQYF.

The J gene is TRBJ1-2, the V gene TRBV6-5, with D uncertain. The CDR3 is 14 amino acids. Germline V gene lookup returns CDR1 MNHEY and CDR2 SVGAGI. Between the trimmed V and J ends, which lost 9 bases and 5 bases, there was a span of 19 bases. The CDR3 bases are TGTGCCAGTGAAAATCGGGAAGTTGGGTATGGCTACACCTTC. This translates into CASENREVGYGYTF.

This clone was detected only a few times. J is TRBJ2-1 and V is TRBV15, with 7 nucleotides matching TRBD1. This CDR3 is built from 15 residues. The V gene end was trimmed by 1 base and the J gene end by 9 bases; junction bases not matched to a gene: 9. Germline CDR1 is LNHNV and CDR2 is YYDKDF (reference sequence). The CDR3 bases are TGTGCCACCAGCAGAGGACAGGGAAGGTTGGGTGAGCAGTTCTTC. As protein: CATSRGQGRLGEQFF.

The genes are TRBV27 and TRBJ2-7, with 10 bases that match TRBD2. The CDR3 spans 16 residues. CDR1 is MNHEY, CDR2 SMNVEV, per germline (reference sequence). Trimming cost V 4 bases and J 2 bases; bases outside gene matches: 8. CDR3 nucleotide sequence: TGTGCCAGCAGTTCCGCTCTAGCGGGAGTTCCCTACGAGCAGTACTTC. It translates to CASSSALAGVPYEQYF.

This clone was seen more than once but under ten times. At one boundary the junction diverges from the germline segment, which might be a read error. The CDR3 loop reads CASSLNVGAAYEQYF. CDR3 coding DNA: TGTGCTAGCAGCTTAAACGTGGGAGCCGCCTACGAGCAGTACTTC. The chain carries TRBV7-7 and TRBJ2-7; D perhaps matches TRBD2 (5 bases). CDR3 length equals 15 residues. Germline assignment: CDR1 SSHAT and CDR2 FNYEAQ (reference sequence).

The chain is built from TRBV5-6 and TRBJ1-5; 12 nucleotides line up with TRBD1. Looked up from germline, CDR1 is SGHDT and CDR2 is YYEEEE. Trimming removed 3 bases from V and 5 bases from J; junction bases left unmatched: 9. The CDR3 has 17 residues. CDR3 bases: TGTGCCAGCAGCTACCGGTCCGGGACAGGGGGCGATCAGCCCCAGCATTTT. It is translated as CASSYRSGTGGDQPQHF.

This sequence joins TRBV5-1 and TRBJ2-1, with 10 positions matching TRBD2. The CDR3 is made up of 15 amino acids. Germline loops: CDR1 SGHRS, CDR2 YFSETQ. Germline trimming cut 1 base from V and 2 bases from J; bases unmatched to any gene: 0. The CDR3 protein is CASSLSGRAYNEQFF. Written as DNA, the CDR3 is TGCGCCAGCAGCTTGAGCGGGAGGGCCTACAATGAGCAGTTCTTC.

CDR3 in DNA: TGCAGCGTTGGGGGACAGGCCCCCTACGAGCAGTACTTC. Protein product: CSVGGQAPYEQYF. J is TRBJ2-7 and V is TRBV29-1; 8 nucleotides line up with TRBD1. Trimming removed 4 bases from V and 2 bases from J; junction bases left unmatched: 4. Germline CDR1 reads SQVTM; CDR2 reads ANQGSEA. The CDR3 contains 13 residues.

This clone was detected a few times. This rearrangement joins TRBV2 to TRBJ1-1; D is ambiguous. The CDR3 covers 13 residues. V was trimmed by 3 bases and J by 3 bases, leaving 8 bases between them. CDR1 is SNHLY, CDR2 FYNNEI, per germline. The CDR3 coding sequence is TGTGCCAGCAGTGAGGCCCGGGACACTGAAGCTTTCTTT. Translated: CASSEARDTEAFF.

The V call is TRBV7-9, the J call TRBJ2-3; D is possibly TRBD2 (5 bases). The germline V gene encodes CDR1 SEHNR and CDR2 FQNEAQ (reference sequence). This CDR3 is built from 14 residues. V was trimmed by 1 base and J by 1 base, leaving 6 bases between them. The DNA for the CDR3 is TGTGCCAGCAGCTTAGAAGCGGGCACAGATACGCAGTATTTT. Amino acids: CASSLEAGTDTQYF.

This clone turned up a few times. This chain connects TRBV7-9 to TRBJ1-5; tentative D call: TRBD1 (5 bases). The length of the CDR3 is 14 residues. CDR1 is SEHNR and CDR2 is FQNEAQ in the germline V gene (reference sequence). Trimming stripped 4 bases from V and 1 base from J, with 8 bases between. The CDR3 region is CASSWGGSNQPQHF. The CDR3 DNA reads as TGTGCCAGCAGCTGGGGCGGAAGCAATCAGCCCCAGCATTTT.

The chain carries TRBV7-2 and TRBJ2-3; 9 nucleotides line up with TRBD1. The CDR3 spans 15 residues. With 2 bases clipped from V and 5 bases from J, the junction kept 5 bases outside the gene matches. Germline CDR1 SGHTA, CDR2 FQGNSA. The CDR3 nucleotides read TGTGCCAGCAGCTTAATTGGACAGGGGAAAGATACGCAGTATTTT. Translated, it gives CASSLIGQGKDTQYF.

This clone showed up just a few times. In DNA form, the CDR3 reads TGTGCCAGCAGTTTATCGGAGTTTGAGCAGTACTTC. Residues: CASSLSEFEQYF. The gene calls are TRBV28 and TRBJ2-7; unclear D gene. Trimming took 1 base from V and 7 from J, leaving 8 bases between them. The length of the CDR3 is 12 residues. Germline values: CDR1 MDHEN, CDR2 SYDVKM.

The chain links TRBV6-5 to TRBJ1-2; D possibly corresponds to TRBD1 (5 bases). Deletions cut 6 bases from V and 4 bases from J, with 18 bases between. Germline V lookup: CDR1 MNHEY, CDR2 SVGAGI. The length of the CDR3 is 15 residues. The chain's CDR3 is CASRPVPNRGYGYTF. As DNA, the CDR3 is TGTGCCAGCAGGCCCGTACCCAATAGGGGCTATGGCTACACCTTC.

This chain joins TRBV6-6 and TRBJ2-3; no clear D gene. Deletions cut 6 bases from V and 4 bases from J, with 8 bases between. Germline loops: CDR1 MNHNY, CDR2 SVGAGI (reference sequence). The CDR3 covers 12 residues. This chain's CDR3 is CASRPEADTQYF. The DNA for the CDR3 is TGTGCCAGCAGACCCGAGGCAGATACGCAGTATTTT.

V usage is TRBV7-8 and J usage is TRBJ2-2; TRBD2 matches 7 bases. The CDR3 is 16 residues long. The germline gives CDR1 SGHVS, CDR2 FQNEAQ. With V trimmed by 6 bases and J by 5 bases, 12 bases remained unmatched. DNA of the CDR3: TGTGCCAGCAGAAGCGGGGCAGGGAGGGAGACCGGGGAGCTGTTTTTT. Its translation: CASRSGAGRETGELFF.

This clone was observed a few times. This sequence joins TRBV7-9 and TRBJ1-2; the D is unclear. This CDR3 has 14 amino acids. V dropped 2 bases and J dropped 5 bases, with 12 bases sitting between them. CDR1 is SEHNR, CDR2 FQNEAQ, per germline (reference sequence). CDR3 sequence (DNA): TGTGCCAGCAGCTTAACGGGGTTGGCGTATGGCTACACCTTC. Its translation: CASSLTGLAYGYTF.

This clone was picked up a small number of times. The V and J genes are TRBV7-2 and TRBJ2-3; D unresolved. Germline lookup yields CDR1 SGHTA and CDR2 FQGNSA. CDR3 size: 14 residues. The V end was cut by 5 bases, the J end by 6 bases, with 15 bases between. The CDR3 DNA is TGTGCCAGCAGCCCACAACCTCCTGGTGATACGCAGTATTTT. Its protein is CASSPQPPGDTQYF.

The chain uses TRBV5-4 and TRBJ2-6; 7 bases are a match to TRBD2. CDR3 size: 16 residues. Germline V lookup: CDR1 SGHNT, CDR2 YYREEE (reference sequence). The V gene end was trimmed by 4 bases and the J gene end by 2 bases; junction bases not matched to a gene: 6. This chain's CDR3 is CASSREGRAGANVLTF. The CDR3 bases are TGTGCCAGCAGCAGGGAAGGGAGGGCTGGGGCCAACGTCCTGACTTTC.

The sample holds one count of this clone. CDR3 protein: CASNLGGVSYNEQFF. The CDR3 bases are TGTGCCAGCAATTTGGGGGGGGTCTCCTACAATGAGCAGTTCTTC. The chain recombines TRBV28 with TRBJ2-1; 7 bases map to TRBD2. Losses at the gene ends were 7 bases for V and 0 bases for J; bases not matched to a gene: 6. The CDR3 length is 15 residues. Per the germline V gene, CDR1 is MDHEN and CDR2 is SYDVKM.

The V and J genes are TRBV28 and TRBJ1-4; D remains ambiguous. The V end lost 4 bases, the J end lost 5 bases, and 5 bases lay between the germline ends. The CDR3 runs to 12 residues. The V gene's germline CDR1 is MDHEN and CDR2 SYDVKM. The CDR3 region has the DNA TGTGCCAGCAGTTCCCTGAATGAAAAACTGTTTTTT. It yields the protein CASSSLNEKLFF.

The chain combines TRBV10-3 with TRBJ2-1; TRBD1 matches at 9 bases. Germline trimming cut 3 bases from V and 2 bases from J; bases unmatched to any gene: 2. CDR1 is ENHRY, CDR2 SYGVKD, per germline. This CDR3 is 15 amino acids long. CDR3 DNA: TGTGCCATCAGTGAAAGGACAGGGGCCTACAATGAGCAGTTCTTC. As protein: CAISERTGAYNEQFF.

This clone appeared a few times. This CDR3 reads CASSRDWNNEQFF. The DNA of the CDR3 is TGTGCCAGCAGCCGGGACTGGAACAATGAGCAGTTCTTC. The chain joins TRBV28 to TRBJ2-1, with D possibly matching TRBD2 (6 bases). The V gene's germline CDR1 is MDHEN and CDR2 SYDVKM. This CDR3 region has 13 residues. V gave up 6 bases and J gave up 5 bases, with 11 bases separating them.

This clone was picked up a small number of times. The chain is built from TRBV18 and TRBJ2-7, with 9 bases that match TRBD2. Germline V gene lookup returns CDR1 KGHSH and CDR2 LQKENI. This CDR3 has 17 amino acids. The V segment lost 0 bases and the J segment 0 bases; nucleotides outside the gene matches: 6. CDR3 sequence (DNA): TGTGCCAGCTCACCACCTAGCGGGGGCCTCAGCTCCTACGAGCAGTACTTC. This codes for CASSPPSGGLSSYEQYF.